The sequence of this T cell receptor (beta chain) was determined in a study of blood T cells in healthy people across ages. General observations from the study: CMV status of donors was unknown, possibly confounding expanded clonotype changes. Since the PBMCs were unsorted, naive and antigen-experienced cells could not be conclusively compared. TCR beta diversity per million T cells fell roughly linearly with age.

The amount of total RNA extracted per sample was at least 6 micrograms. A second PCR, run for roughly 7 to 12 cycles, used a sample-barcoded 5' primer plus a J-beta primer mix. TCRdb independently ran MiXCR on the 5' RACE reads; one entry per CDR3 protein. This sample has some 1,500,000 distinct CDR3 sequences, with 42% found just once. Trimming removed 0 bases from V and 1 base from J; junction bases left unmatched: 0. In germline, CDR1 is MNHEY, CDR2 SVGAGI. The CDR3 is made up of 15 amino acids. This clonotype was found a few times. Its specificity is not known. The receptor was isolated from a woman aged 18-29 years in good health. Material: blood. The gene calls are TRBV6-5 and TRBJ1-5; 7 positions match TRBD1. The CDR3 here is CASSYSTGSNQPQHF. In DNA form, the CDR3 reads TGTGCCAGCAGTTACTCGACAGGGAGCAATCAGCCCCAGCATTTT.